The 14 T cell receptor beta chains below all came from one sample that was sequenced in a study of T cell repertoires in cytomegalovirus infection. TCRdb processed the reads anew with MiXCR; each CDR3 protein has one entry. The data hold hundreds of thousands of distinct CDR3 sequences, with roughly 16% observed a single time. Sequencing used PBMCs. These receptors originate from a human donor in good health (CMV status not recorded). Some clones in this sample may be carry-over from other donors' samples.

Only a few counts were recorded for this clonotype. V gene TRBV20-1 combines with J gene TRBJ2-1, with TRBD2 matching 10 bases. The ends lost 0 bases at V and 0 bases at J; junction bases unmatched: 17. Germline V gene sequence: CDR1 DFQATT, CDR2 SNEGSKA (reference sequence). This CDR3 is 21 amino acids long. The chain's CDR3 is CSARDGLWALAGLSSYNEQFF. The CDR3 DNA is TGCAGTGCTAGAGATGGGTTGTGGGCACTAGCGGGGCTGAGCTCCTACAATGAGCAGTTCTTC.

This clonotype showed up just a few times. The chain recombines TRBV5-1 with TRBJ2-7, with D possibly matching TRBD2 (6 bases). Germline values: CDR1 SGHRS, CDR2 YFSETQ. V was pared by 0 bases and J by 5 bases, with 12 bases between. The CDR3 length is 14 residues. CDR3 protein: CASSLGGEVDEQYF. The CDR3 DNA reads TGCGCCAGCAGCTTGGGAGGGGAGGTCGACGAGCAGTACTTC.

The V gene is TRBV7-8, the J gene TRBJ2-3, with 11 bases fitting TRBD2. CDR3 length: 16 amino acids. Germline V gene sequence: CDR1 SGHVS, CDR2 FQNEAQ. V trimming: 9 bases; J trimming: 2 bases; junction bases outside the gene matches: 10. The CDR3 sequence: CASRHPGLADTDTQYF. The CDR3 region has the DNA TGTGCCAGTCGTCACCCGGGACTAGCGGACACAGATACGCAGTATTTT.

This clonotype was seen a few times. The V gene is TRBV7-2, the J gene TRBJ1-2; D is possibly TRBD1 (6 bases). The CDR3 contains 14 residues. Germline loops: CDR1 SGHTA, CDR2 FQGNSA. V was clipped by 3 bases and J by 1 base, with 9 bases between them. This CDR3 reads CASSLDSLNYGYTF. The CDR3 DNA follows: TGTGCCAGCAGCTTGGACAGCCTTAACTATGGCTACACCTTC. Using reference TRBV7-2 and TRBJ1-2 for the parts outside the CDR3, the full variable domain is GAGVSQSPSNKVTEKGKDVELRCDPISGHTALYWYRQSLGQGLEFLIYFQGNSAPDKSGLPSDRFSAERTGGSVSTLTIQRTQQEDSAVYLCASSLDSLNYGYTFGSGTRLTVV.

The rearrangement links TRBV19 to TRBJ2-7, with 9 bases identical to TRBD1. Per the germline V gene, CDR1 is LNHDA and CDR2 is SQIVND (reference sequence). The CDR3 consists of 14 residues. V lost 4 bases and J lost 4; bases outside the gene matches: 5. CDR3 amino acids: CASSTPDRGYEQYF. The CDR3 DNA follows: TGTGCCAGTAGTACCCCGGACAGGGGATACGAGCAGTACTTC.

A few counts support this clonotype. V gene TRBV6-5 combines with J gene TRBJ2-1; D is ambiguous. Trimming removed 3 bases from V and 8 bases from J, with 8 bases in between. Looked up from germline, CDR1 is MNHEY and CDR2 is SVGAGI. The CDR3 contains 12 residues. Here the CDR3 DNA reads TGTGCCAGCAGTTATTTCGGCGATGAGCAGTTCTTC. Translation gives CASSYFGDEQFF.

The J gene is TRBJ2-7, the V gene TRBV10-3, with 9 positions matching TRBD1. CDR1 and CDR2 from the germline V gene are ENHRY and SYGVKD. This CDR3 is 19 amino acids long. The J segment lost 4 bases and the V segment lost 5 bases, leaving 21 bases of the junction unmatched. CDR3 sequence: CAISPRGGQGTHLPYEQYF. The CDR3 region has the DNA TGTGCCATCAGTCCGAGGGGAGGACAGGGGACCCACTTGCCATACGAGCAGTACTTC.

The genes are TRBV6-6 and TRBJ1-4; D gene ambiguous. The CDR3 totals 15 residues. V lost 1 base, J lost 3 bases, and 9 bases lay in between. Germline V lookup: CDR1 MNHNY, CDR2 SVGAGI (reference sequence). CDR3 region: CASSYLTLANEKLFF. Written as DNA, the CDR3 is TGTGCCAGCAGTTACTTGACATTAGCTAATGAAAAACTGTTTTTT.

The J gene is TRBJ2-7, the V gene TRBV6-5; D perhaps matches TRBD1 (6 bases). This CDR3 is built from 12 residues. Germline V gives CDR1 MNHEY, CDR2 SVGAGI. The V end was cut by 5 bases, the J end by 7 bases, with 12 bases between. The CDR3: CASSVGQREQYF. CDR3 sequence (DNA): TGTGCCAGCAGTGTGGGACAACGGGAGCAGTACTTC.

The chain combines TRBV12-3 or TRBV12-4 with TRBJ1-1, with TRBD1 as a possible D gene (5 bases). With 8 bases removed from V and 3 bases from J, the gap between germline ends came to 16 bases. The CDR3 is 14 residues long. The CDR3 reads CASAGEGYDTEAFF. For the CDR3, the DNA is TGTGCCAGCGCTGGGGAGGGGTACGACACTGAAGCTTTCTTT.

This clonotype came up a few times. The chain combines TRBV5-4 with TRBJ2-1, with D perhaps matching TRBD2 (5 bases). Germline CDR1 SGHNT, CDR2 YYREEE (reference sequence). V dropped 1 base and J dropped 2 bases, with 16 bases sitting between them. This CDR3 comprises 17 residues. DNA for the CDR3: TGTGCCAGCAGCTTGCCCGTATCTAGCAGCGCCTACAATGAGCAGTTCTTC. It yields the protein CASSLPVSSSAYNEQFF.

The gene calls are TRBV4-3 and TRBJ1-4, with 7 bases fitting TRBD1. The CDR3 length is 15 residues. V lost 3 bases and J lost 8; bases outside the gene matches: 9. Germline V CDR1 and CDR2: LGHNA, YSLEER. The CDR3 region is CASSQTETGREKLFF. The CDR3 nucleotides read TGCGCCAGCAGCCAGACCGAGACAGGGCGAGAAAAACTGTTTTTT.

This sequence joins TRBV12-3 or TRBV12-4 and TRBJ2-2, with 8 bases matching TRBD1. This CDR3 is built from 13 residues. V lost 11 bases and J lost 4; bases outside the gene matches: 6. Here the CDR3 DNA reads TGTGCCGGATTCAGGGGGCCCACCGGGGAGCTGTTTTTT. Protein: CAGFRGPTGELFF.

As concerns this clonotype: One base away lies a much larger clone, so this may be a sequencing read error. Since no conserved phenylalanine or tryptophan closes the CDR3, a read error is the likely cause. This sequence joins TRBV12-3 or TRBV12-4 and TRBJ2-1, with 9 bases that match TRBD1. Trimming at V came to 4 bases and at J to 6 bases, leaving 7 bases not matched to a gene. This CDR3 has 15 amino acids. DNA of the CDR3: TGTGCCAGCAGTTGGGGACAGGGAGGCCCCAATGAGCAGTTCCTC. Protein product: CASSWGQGGPNEQFL.